This paragraph reports one TCR beta chain. Its antigen is as yet unknown. This CDR3 has 12 residues. The germline CDR1 and CDR2 sequences are KGHDR and SFDVKD. Between the trimmed V and J ends, which lost 7 bases and 1 base, there was a span of 6 bases. This entry is derived from a study of T-cell memory formation after mild COVID-19. Study-wide points: Clones contracting over day 15 to 85 were CD4/CD8 balanced, with later expanders leaning CD4+.

TCRdb re-called the 5' RACE reads with MiXCR, one entry per CDR3 protein. Among under 700,000 distinct CDR3 sequences listed, 20% were seen once. V and J are TRBV24-1 and TRBJ1-1, with unresolved D. The material sequenced was PBMCs or a T cell subset sorted from them (not recorded which). This receptor was obtained from an adult woman who had mild COVID-19 (a few samples of this study predate the infection). Cell type and time point are not known. The CDR3 region has the DNA TGTGCCACCAGGGACCGGAACACTGAAGCTTTCTTT. Translation gives CATRDRNTEAFF.